What follows describes a single T cell receptor (beta chain). The data stem from a study of blood T cell repertoires in COVID-19. Study-wide background: Collection of acute and convalescent COVID-19 samples took place in the United States, Italy and Spain. Nucleic acid was either cDNA or gDNA, and it came from T cells, B-cell-depleted T cells, or PBMCs.

In the authors' workflow: Amplification of reference gene primers was used by the study to estimate nucleated cell counts. Only in-frame clones appear in the TCRdb table, and some are missing; sequencing was by immunoSEQ multiplex PCR. For V, J and clone size, that table is used; D and trimming come from the DNA. The sample holds about 500,000 clones; roughly nine tenths are singletons and the top ten take roughly 1%. The Seattle patients joined while their infection was active and were tracked longitudinally afterward. This CDR3 is 16 amino acids long. Germline loops: CDR1 SGHVS, CDR2 FQNEAQ. V lost 5 bases to trimming and J lost 2 bases; unmatched junction nucleotides: 11.

This TCR derives from a young man with COVID-19, enrolled during active disease. Sequenced material: peripheral blood. This sequence joins TRBV7-8 and TRBJ2-7; TRBD2 agrees at 8 bases. Here the CDR3 reads CASSPFGAGGPYEQYF. As DNA, the CDR3 is TGTGCCAGCAGCCCCTTCGGGGCGGGAGGACCCTACGAGCAGTACTTC.